Included here is one T cell receptor (beta chain) sequence, with context. Its antigen is unidentified. Other DNA sequences in this specimen translate into the identical CDR3. Sequencing was performed with immunoSEQ multiplex PCR; in TCRdb, only in-frame clones are kept and a portion is missing. The data hold about 960,000 clones, with 60% to 85% observed a single time. The germline V gene encodes CDR1 SGHDT and CDR2 YYEEEE. The CDR3 runs to 14 residues. V was pared by 0 bases and J by 7 bases, with 10 bases between. The data stem from a study of shared clonotypes between healthy human individuals. The study's findings and limits: Relative to clonotypes present in all four donors, those not shared had lower generation probabilities.

Donors were healthy HIV-negative adults without recently reported acute infections or vaccinations. The chain joins TRBV5-6 to TRBJ1-4; TRBD1 is a possible D gene (6 bases). This TCR derives from a man aged 18 to 29 in good health. The material sequenced was memory CD4+ T cells sorted from blood. As for subset: CD45RA-negative fraction. The CDR3, as DNA: TGTGCCAGCAGCTTGGGGGGGCGCCCTGAAAAACTGTTTTTT. This sequence encodes CASSLGGRPEKLFF.